The 29 T cell receptor beta chains below come from one sample, sequenced in a study of blood T cell repertoires in COVID-19. The table came from immunoSEQ multiplex PCR; TCRdb's copy has only in-frame clones and leaves some out. The sample includes 500,000 or so clones, about nine tenths of them seen just once. Specimen: PBMCs or T cells enriched from blood (not recorded which). The receptors here all came from a woman between 18 and 29 years old who had recovered from COVID-19.

V usage is TRBV28 and J usage is TRBJ1-2; TRBD1 agrees at 7 bases. Germline-derived CDR1 and CDR2 are MDHEN and SYDVKM. Unmatched junction bases numbered 12, after V lost 5 bases and J lost 6 bases. The CDR3 contains 15 residues. CDR3 sequence (DNA): TGTGCCAGCAGTCCCGGCCTGAGGGGGCGGGATGGCTACACCTTC. Its protein product is CASSPGLRGRDGYTF.

The gene calls are TRBV6-5 and TRBJ2-3, with D perhaps TRBD1 (6 bases). This CDR3 spans 14 amino acids. Trimming took off 7 bases at V and 4 bases at J, with 15 bases between the two ends. Germline assignment: CDR1 MNHEY and CDR2 SVGAGI. CDR3 protein: CASNLQGMADTQYF. The CDR3 DNA sequence: TGTGCCAGCAACCTACAGGGTATGGCAGATACGCAGTATTTT.

This chain links TRBV6-6 with TRBJ2-2; tentatively, D is TRBD2 (5 bases). Trimming removed 8 bases at V and 3 bases at J, with 13 bases between. Germline V gives CDR1 MNHNY, CDR2 SVGAGI (reference sequence). The CDR3 is 14 residues long. The chain's CDR3 is CASRKEAHTGELFF. DNA of the CDR3: TGTGCCAGCCGTAAGGAGGCCCACACCGGGGAGCTGTTTTTT.

The V gene is TRBV2, the J gene TRBJ2-5, with D uncertain. CDR3 length equals 14 residues. The germline V and J ends were trimmed by 6 bases and 5 bases, with 16 bases remaining between them. Germline assignment: CDR1 SNHLY and CDR2 FYNNEI. The CDR3 bases are TGTGCCAGCAGCACGGAGTTTCAAAAGGAGACCCAGTACTTC. As protein: CASSTEFQKETQYF.

The chain combines TRBV7-3 with TRBJ2-3, with D perhaps matching TRBD2 (6 bases). Trimming took off 7 bases at V and 5 bases at J, with 16 bases between the two ends. The germline V gene has CDR1 SGHTA and CDR2 FQGTGA. The CDR3 is made up of 14 amino acids. CDR3 DNA: TGTGCCAGCACCTCGGTGCGGGGCGGAGATACGCAGTATTTT. Its protein product is CASTSVRGGDTQYF.

The genes are TRBV19 and TRBJ2-5; 8 bases align to TRBD2. Germline CDR1 is LNHDA and CDR2 is SQIVND (reference sequence). The CDR3 is 17 amino acids. J was trimmed by 2 bases and V by 1 base; bases with no gene match: 9. The CDR3 DNA follows: TGTGCCAGTAGTATAGTCGCGGGGGGACTCAAACAAGAGACCCAGTACTTC. Translation: CASSIVAGGLKQETQYF.

This clone was counted once. V gene TRBV3-1 (or the pseudogene TRBV3-2) combines with J gene TRBJ1-1; D uncertain. The germline V gene has CDR1 LGHDT and CDR2 YNNKEL (reference sequence). V gave up 0 bases and J gave up 4 bases, with 15 bases separating them. The CDR3 covers 16 residues. This chain's CDR3 is CASSQEGLFEGTEAFF. In nucleotides, the CDR3 is TGTGCCAGCAGCCAAGAGGGTCTATTCGAGGGCACTGAAGCTTTCTTT.

This clone came up a few times. The genes are TRBV7-9 and TRBJ1-6; D call uncertain. Trimming cost V 5 bases and J 9 bases, with 11 bases left between them. The CDR3 runs 13 residues. In germline, CDR1 is SEHNR, CDR2 FQNEAQ (reference sequence). CDR3 nucleotide sequence: TGTGCCAGCAGCCCCCCAAATAGTTCACCCCTCCACTTT. Its translation: CASSPPNSSPLHF.

This chain links TRBV5-1 with TRBJ1-6, with a tentative D call TRBD1 (5 bases). Germline CDR1 and CDR2: SGHRS and YFSETQ. CDR3 size: 14 residues. Trimming took off 4 bases at V and 8 bases at J, with 13 bases between the two ends. DNA for the CDR3: TGCGCCAGCAGCCTCCGAAAAGGGGATTCACCCCTCCACTTT. It specifies CASSLRKGDSPLHF.

The V and J genes are TRBV5-6 and TRBJ1-2, with 10 bases that match TRBD1. The CDR3 is 14 amino acids. The J segment lost 4 bases and the V segment lost 6 bases, leaving 6 bases of the junction unmatched. Germline loops: CDR1 SGHDT, CDR2 YYEEEE. CDR3 nucleotides: TGTGCCAGCACAAGACAGGGGGCATTCTATGGCTACACCTTC. The encoded protein is CASTRQGAFYGYTF. Looking up the rest from reference TRBV5-6 and TRBJ1-2 gives the full variable domain: DAGVTQSPTHLIKTRGQQVTLRCSPKSGHDTVSWYQQALGQGPQFIFQYYEEEERQRGNFPDRFSGHQFPNYSSELNVNALLLGDSALYLCASTRQGAFYGYTFGSGTRLTVV.

The rearrangement uses TRBV3-1 (or the pseudogene TRBV3-2) and TRBJ1-5, with D perhaps TRBD1 (5 bases). The CDR3 has 14 residues. The germline CDR1 and CDR2 sequences are LGHDT and YNNKEL (reference sequence). V lost 4 bases and J lost 6, with 13 bases in between. The CDR3 bases are TGTGCCAGCAGCCCCCCAGGGTTCAGTCAGCCCCAGCATTTT. Translated, it gives CASSPPGFSQPQHF.

The V and J genes are TRBV5-1 and TRBJ2-3; TRBD1 might be the D (6 bases). The germline CDR1 and CDR2 sequences are SGHRS and YFSETQ. V lost 2 bases to trimming and J lost 4 bases, with 11 bases between them. The CDR3 extends over 14 amino acids. CDR3 protein: CASSLGQSPDTQYF. The CDR3 DNA is TGCGCCAGCAGCTTAGGACAGAGCCCAGATACGCAGTATTTT.

V gene TRBV19 combines with J gene TRBJ1-1, with D perhaps TRBD1 (5 bases). V was shortened by 5 bases and J by 5 bases, with 12 bases between the two germline ends. The CDR3 extends over 13 amino acids. Germline-derived CDR1 and CDR2 are LNHDA and SQIVND (reference sequence). CDR3 loop: CASSLRAGTEAFF. CDR3 bases: TGTGCCAGTAGTCTCCGAGCAGGGACTGAAGCTTTCTTT.

This chain links TRBV30 with TRBJ1-6, with TRBD1 as a possible D gene (5 bases). V was cut by 3 bases and J by 7 bases, with 16 bases left in between. Germline values: CDR1 GTSNPN, CDR2 SVGIG (reference sequence). The CDR3 has 15 residues. The chain's CDR3 is CAWRNPGETNSPLHF. In nucleotides, the CDR3 is TGTGCCTGGAGGAACCCGGGGGAGACGAATTCACCCCTCCACTTT.

This chain links TRBV5-8 with TRBJ2-2; the D gene is possibly TRBD2 (5 bases). Germline V gene data show CDR1 as SGHTS and CDR2 as YDEGEE. The length of the CDR3 is 16 residues. V lost 3 bases, J lost 7 bases, and 19 bases lay in between. The CDR3 DNA follows: TGTGCCAGCAGCTCCGGACTTATCTCCTCAGGCGGGGAGCTGTTTTTT. Protein sequence: CASSSGLISSGGELFF.

The rearrangement uses TRBV7-9 and TRBJ1-1; D unclear. V was clipped by 1 base and J by 4 bases, with 7 bases between them. This CDR3 has 13 amino acids. The germline V gene has CDR1 SEHNR and CDR2 FQNEAQ (reference sequence). The CDR3 nucleotides read TGTGCCAGCAGCTTAGGGAGTGGCACTGAAGCTTTCTTT. Amino acids: CASSLGSGTEAFF. The variable domain in full, completed from reference TRBV7-9 and TRBJ1-1, reads DTGVSQNPRHKITKRGQNVTFRCDPISEHNRLYWYRQTLGQGPEFLTYFQNEAQLEKSRLLSDRFSAERPKGSFSTLEIQRTEQGDSAMYLCASSLGSGTEAFFGQGTRLTVV.

Remarks on this clone: The same CDR3 arises from other DNA sequences in this sample as well. The rearrangement links TRBV30 to TRBJ2-7; D is undetermined. Germline V gives CDR1 GTSNPN, CDR2 SVGIG (reference sequence). V was cut by 1 base and J by 0 bases, with 4 bases left in between. The CDR3 has 12 amino acids. The CDR3 is CAWSDTSYEQYF. CDR3 bases: TGTGCCTGGAGTGACACCTCCTACGAGCAGTACTTC.

Comment on this clone: At the DNA level, this CDR3 is encoded by other sequences in the same sample as well. The chain employs TRBV5-1 and TRBJ1-3; TRBD1 matches at 7 bases. Trimming at V came to 0 bases and at J to 0 bases, leaving 3 bases not matched to a gene. The CDR3 sequence is 16 residues long. Looked up from germline, CDR1 is SGHRS and CDR2 is YFSETQ. CDR3 coding DNA: TGCGCCAGCAGCTTGGGGACAGGCCCCTCTGGAAACACCATATATTTT. It codes for CASSLGTGPSGNTIYF.

This clone appeared once. The chain recombines TRBV7-8 with TRBJ1-2; a weak D match, TRBD1 (5 bases). Germline CDR1 is SGHVS and CDR2 is FQNEAQ. With 5 bases removed from V and 3 bases from J, the gap between germline ends came to 22 bases. This CDR3 spans 17 amino acids. The CDR3 region has the DNA TGTGCCAGCAGCCCAAAAACTGGGGGGATAAGGGACTATGGCTACACCTTC. This codes for CASSPKTGGIRDYGYTF. Variable domain in full (rest from reference TRBV7-8 and TRBJ1-2): GAGVSQSPRYKVAKRGQDVALRCDPISGHVSLFWYQQALGQGPEFLTYFQNEAQLDKSGLPSDRFFAERPEGSVSTLKIQRTQQEDSAVYLCASSPKTGGIRDYGYTFGSGTRLTVV.

This rearrangement joins TRBV19 to TRBJ2-1; TRBD2 agrees at 8 bases. V gave up 3 bases and J gave up 5 bases; unmatched junction bases: 9. CDR1 and CDR2 from the germline V gene are LNHDA and SQIVND (reference sequence). This CDR3 region has 16 residues. CDR3 amino acids: CASSIYTGGPNNEQFF. CDR3 bases: TGTGCCAGTAGTATTTATACGGGGGGGCCTAACAATGAGCAGTTCTTC.

DNA of the CDR3: TGTGCCAGCAGCTTAACTGTGGGTGGGCTGAACACTGAAGCTTTCTTT. This gives the protein CASSLTVGGLNTEAFF. The gene calls are TRBV7-3 and TRBJ1-1; D is ambiguous. The CDR3 is made up of 16 amino acids. V was cut by 0 bases and J by 0 bases, with 11 bases left in between. CDR1 and CDR2 (germline): SGHTA, FQGTGA.

The rearrangement joins TRBV27 to TRBJ2-7, with no clear D. CDR3 length equals 14 residues. The V end lost 5 bases, the J end lost 2 bases, and 13 bases lay between the germline ends. CDR1 and CDR2 from the germline V gene are MNHEY and SMNVEV (reference sequence). CDR3 bases: TGTGCCAGCAGTATACGAACTGATGCCTACGAGCAGTACTTC. The encoded protein is CASSIRTDAYEQYF.

The rearrangement joins TRBV21-1 to TRBJ1-2; the table's TRBD1 call for D was not verified on the DNA. TRBV21-1 represents a pseudogene. The CDR3 consists of 19 residues. The CDR3 protein is CASSKALRRCDRGLNGYTF. In nucleotides, the CDR3 is TGTGCCAGCAGCAAAGCCCTCCGACGATGCGACAGGGGGCTAAATGGCTACACCTTC.

The rearrangement links TRBV19 to TRBJ1-1, with D unclear. V gave up 5 bases and J gave up 1 base, with 8 bases separating them. The germline V gene encodes CDR1 LNHDA and CDR2 SQIVND (reference sequence). This CDR3 region has 13 residues. The CDR3: CASSWERNTEAFF. The CDR3 DNA reads as TGTGCCAGTAGTTGGGAGAGGAACACTGAAGCTTTCTTT. The whole variable domain, remainder taken from reference TRBV19 and TRBJ1-1, is DGGITQSPKYLFRKEGQNVTLSCEQNLNHDAMYWYRQDPGQGLRLIYYSQIVNDFQKGDIAEGYSVSREKKESFPLTVTSAQKNPTAFYLCASSWERNTEAFFGQGTRLTVV.

The V and J genes are TRBV28 and TRBJ1-3; D not certain. The CDR3 is 14 residues long. Germline loops: CDR1 MDHEN, CDR2 SYDVKM. Trimming removed 3 bases from V and 4 bases from J, with 10 bases in between. The CDR3 DNA reads TGTGCCAGCAGTTTCCGCGCGTTGGGAAACACCATATATTTT. Protein sequence: CASSFRALGNTIYF. Using reference TRBV28 and TRBJ1-3 for the parts outside the CDR3, the full variable domain is DVKVTQSSRYLVKRTGEKVFLECVQDMDHENMFWYRQDPGLGLRLIYFSYDVKMKEKGDIPEGYSVSREKKERFSLILESASTNQTSMYLCASSFRALGNTIYFGEGSWLTVV.

This clone has only a few counts. V is TRBV5-5 and J is TRBJ1-4, with TRBD1 identical over 7 bases. V lost 4 bases and J lost 8; bases outside the gene matches: 2. This CDR3 comprises 12 residues. The germline CDR1 and CDR2 sequences are SGHKS and YYEKEE (reference sequence). Here the CDR3 reads CASSLQGEKLFF. CDR3 DNA: TGTGCCAGCAGCCTACAGGGGGAAAAACTGTTTTTT. Supplemented by reference TRBV5-5 and TRBJ1-4, the full variable domain reads DAGVTQSPTHLIKTRGQQVTLRCSPISGHKSVSWYQQVLGQGPQFIFQYYEKEERGRGNFPDRFSARQFPNYSSELNVNALLLGDSALYLCASSLQGEKLFFGSGTQLSVL.

The V and J genes are TRBV10-2 and TRBJ1-1; TRBD1 is a possible D gene (5 bases). Germline CDR1 is WSHSY and CDR2 is SAAADI. This CDR3 is 15 amino acids long. The V end was cut by 3 bases, the J end by 0 bases, with 11 bases between. The CDR3 sequence is CASSDTGTLNTEAFF. The CDR3 DNA reads TGCGCCAGCAGTGACACAGGTACCTTGAACACTGAAGCTTTCTTT.

The rearrangement uses TRBV5-5 and TRBJ2-7, with a possible D match to TRBD2 (6 bases). Germline V gene lookup returns CDR1 SGHKS and CDR2 YYEKEE (reference sequence). The CDR3 covers 16 residues. Trimming took off 0 bases at V and 0 bases at J, with 13 bases between the two ends. CDR3 in amino acids: CASSLDIGGFSYEQYF. In DNA form, the CDR3 reads TGTGCCAGCAGCTTGGATATTGGAGGGTTCTCCTACGAGCAGTACTTC.

V and J are TRBV6-5 and TRBJ2-7, with D perhaps matching TRBD2 (6 bases). Trimming removed 7 bases from V and 6 bases from J, with 13 bases in between. The V gene's germline CDR1 is MNHEY and CDR2 SVGAGI. The CDR3 consists of 12 residues. The CDR3 coding sequence is TGTGCCAGCACCCTCCCGGAGGGCGAGCAGTACTTC. Protein product: CASTLPEGEQYF.